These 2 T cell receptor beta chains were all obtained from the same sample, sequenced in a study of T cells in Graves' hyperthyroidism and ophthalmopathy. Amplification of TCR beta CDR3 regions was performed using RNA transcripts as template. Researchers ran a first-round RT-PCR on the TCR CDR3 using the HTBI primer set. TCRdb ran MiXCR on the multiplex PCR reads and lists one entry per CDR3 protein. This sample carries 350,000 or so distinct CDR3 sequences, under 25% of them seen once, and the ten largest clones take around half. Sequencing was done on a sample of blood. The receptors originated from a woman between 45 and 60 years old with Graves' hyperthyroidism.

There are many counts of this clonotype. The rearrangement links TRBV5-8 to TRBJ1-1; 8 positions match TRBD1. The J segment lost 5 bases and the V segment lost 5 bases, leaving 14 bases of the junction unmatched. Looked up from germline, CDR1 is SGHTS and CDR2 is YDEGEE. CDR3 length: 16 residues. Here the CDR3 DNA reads TGTGCCAGCAGTCTGGGGTGGGTAACAGGGGGGACTGAAGCTTTCTTT. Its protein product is CASSLGWVTGGTEAFF.

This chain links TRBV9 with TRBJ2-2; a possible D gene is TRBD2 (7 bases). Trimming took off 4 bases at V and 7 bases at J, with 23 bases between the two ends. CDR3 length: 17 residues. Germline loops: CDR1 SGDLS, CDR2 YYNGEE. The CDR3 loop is CASSPRGGLAVVGELFF. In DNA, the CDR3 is TGTGCCAGCAGCCCAAGGGGGGGGCTAGCGGTGGTCGGGGAGCTGTTTTTT.